This TCR beta chain was recovered during a study of blood T cell repertoires in COVID-19 (dated by TCRdb to 2020 to 2021). Describing the broader study: Samples covering the acute and convalescent phases of COVID-19 were provided by collaborators in the United States, Italy and Spain. The prospective study material was composed of cDNA or gDNA derived from T cells, B-cell-depleted T cells, or PBMCs. Deeply sampled blood TCRbeta repertoires from subjects exposed to, actively infected with, or recovered from COVID-19 were included in the dataset. A freely available public database, intended as a resource for researchers studying the immune response to SARS-CoV-2, is where the repertoires were released. The samples were drawn from two sources: the first 160 participants of the ongoing ImmuneRACE study, and some 1,300 subjects contributed by 6 global collaborators. A de-identified subject ID, COVID-19 status, age in years and sex were almost always included in the sample metadata. HLA class I and class II types, where available, came from metadata supplied by the sample provider rather than from assay-based typing.

A remark on this clone: The specificity of this receptor is unknown. Nothing much larger sits one base from this clone, and base qualities are not available.

Overall study results and their limits: Clinical and demographic metadata were provided uncurated, with the amount varying by source and participant.

The immunoSEQ Assay, a bias-controlled multiplex PCR, was used to amplify TCRbeta CDR3 regions from genomic DNA. The source study handled its data this way. Within the assay, amplification of reference gene primers was used to estimate how many nucleated cells each sample contained. To quantify the absolute abundance of each unique TCRbeta CDR3 rearrangement, sequence reads were collapsed and filtered. For each sample, productive Simpson clonality was calculated as the square root of Simpson's diversity index over productive rearrangements. The table was pulled from immuneACCESS by TCRdb, which kept in-frame rearrangements only. Such tables lose some clones; where checked, under half of the loss comes from unresolved V genes, and the rest has no known cause. The D gene and trimming were derived from the DNA, and the V and J assignments and clone size from that table. The sample table lists 70,000 to 75,000 clones, approximately 80% of them with a count of one. The ten largest make up about 4.8% of the sample.

CDR1 and CDR2, per the germline V gene, are SGHTA and FQGNSA. V is cut by 6 bases and J by 5 bases, and the space between the germline ends is 14 bases. The CDR3 has 14 amino acids, counting the end cysteine and phenylalanine. Only CDR3 DNA is held: 42 bases, read in frame from base 1. Collaborating institutions collected whole blood in K2EDTA tubes following their own protocols. For TCRbeta analysis, collaborator samples were shipped as frozen whole blood, as isolated PBMCs, or as DNA extracted from either sample type. The chain was built from TRBV7-2 and TRBJ2-1, with no confidently assigned D gene. Sequenced material: peripheral blood. The source of this sequence is a woman aged 80 or over with active or convalescent COVID-19. The DNA reads as follows: TGTGCCAGCAGATCAGCTTCTGGGCACAATGAGCAGTTCTTC. This sequence encodes CASRSASGHNEQFF.